The rows below give T cell receptor beta chains drawn from one sample of a study of technical replicates of blood from several donors. TCRdb keeps only in-frame clones here, not all; method: immunoSEQ multiplex PCR. The repertoire holds roughly 100,000 clones, 95% to 96% seen once, with 0.2% to 0.25% in the top ten. The specimen sequenced was T cells isolated from PBMCs. The receptors here all came from a human donor in good health. The CDR3 runs from the conserved cysteine through the conserved F or W. Fields, in order: clone size, D gene, J gene, V gene, CDR3 DNA, CDR3 protein. The D gene is left open where the match is weak. Clone size is not always given. Where it is, it says once, few, many or a class for expanded clones.

abundance: NA
d_gene: TRBD1
j_gene: TRBJ1-2
v_gene: TRBV4-1
CDR3nt: TGCGCCAGCAGCCTTGTCCCAGGGACAGGGGCCGCCGTCTATGGCTACACCTTC
CDR3aa: CASSLVPGTGAAVYGYTF

abundance: NA
d_gene: TRBD2
j_gene: TRBJ2-1
v_gene: TRBV4-1
CDR3nt: TGCGCCAGCAGCCAACGGACTAGCGGGGACCGAAATGAGCAGTTCTTC
CDR3aa: CASSQRTSGDRNEQFF

abundance: NA
d_gene: NA
j_gene: TRBJ2-7
v_gene: TRBV10-3
CDR3nt: TGTGCCATCAGTGGAGGGTCCTACGAGCAGTACTTC
CDR3aa: CAISGGSYEQYF

abundance: NA
d_gene: TRBD2
j_gene: TRBJ2-2
v_gene: TRBV28
CDR3nt: TGTGCCAGCAGTTTCCCTACCAAACCTAGCGGATCGAACACCGGGGAGCTGTTTTTT
CDR3aa: CASSFPTKPSGSNTGELFF

abundance: NA
d_gene: TRBD1
j_gene: TRBJ1-1
v_gene: TRBV13
CDR3nt: TGTGCCAGCAGCCCTGGGACAGGGGACACTGAAGCTTTCTTT
CDR3aa: CASSPGTGDTEAFF

abundance: NA
d_gene: NA
j_gene: TRBJ1-2
v_gene: TRBV4-1
CDR3nt: TGCGCCAGCAGCCAAATTGGGTCGTCGGAGGGCTACACCTTC
CDR3aa: CASSQIGSSEGYTF

abundance: once
d_gene: NA
j_gene: TRBJ1-5
v_gene: TRBV7-9
CDR3nt: TGTGCCAGCAGCTTAGAGAGTACCCGACAGCCCCAGCATTTT
CDR3aa: CASSLESTRQPQHF

abundance: NA
d_gene: TRBD2
j_gene: TRBJ2-3
v_gene: TRBV19
CDR3nt: TGTGCCAGTAGTATAGAACTAGCGGGAGGTGCAGATACGCAGTATTTT
CDR3aa: CASSIELAGGADTQYF

abundance: once
d_gene: NA
j_gene: TRBJ1-1
v_gene: TRBV27
CDR3nt: TGTGCCAGCAGTTTTGGCCACCACACTGAAGCTTTCTTT
CDR3aa: CASSFGHHTEAFF

abundance: NA
d_gene: NA
j_gene: TRBJ1-4
v_gene: TRBV14
CDR3nt: TGTGCCAGCAGCCAGATTGGGGGCCCACGAGAAAAACTGTTTTTT
CDR3aa: CASSQIGGPREKLFF

abundance: NA
d_gene: NA
j_gene: TRBJ1-5
v_gene: TRBV10-1
CDR3nt: TGCGCCAGCAGCCCCGGGGGGGGAGAGCCCCAGCATTTT
CDR3aa: CASSPGGGEPQHF

abundance: NA
d_gene: NA
j_gene: TRBJ2-2
v_gene: TRBV19
CDR3nt: TGTGCCAGTAGTATTCGCGGCCCAGCGAACACCGGGGAGCTGTTTTTT
CDR3aa: CASSIRGPANTGELFF

abundance: once
d_gene: TRBD1
j_gene: TRBJ2-7
v_gene: TRBV4-2
CDR3nt: TGTGCCAGCAGCCTAGGACAGGGGTCCTACGAGCAGTACTTC
CDR3aa: CASSLGQGSYEQYF

abundance: NA
d_gene: NA
j_gene: TRBJ1-6
v_gene: TRBV9
CDR3nt: TGTGCCAGCAGCGAAGCCGTCTCCTATAATTCACCCCTCCACTTT
CDR3aa: CASSEAVSYNSPLHF

abundance: NA
d_gene: NA
j_gene: TRBJ2-7
v_gene: TRBV9
CDR3nt: TGTGCCAGCAGCGCTGAGGGACACCCAGCCTACGAGCAGTACTTC
CDR3aa: CASSAEGHPAYEQYF

abundance: NA
d_gene: NA
j_gene: TRBJ2-3
v_gene: TRBV6-5
CDR3nt: TGTGCCAGTTCGACAAGGGGGAAAGATACGCAGTATTTT
CDR3aa: CASSTRGKDTQYF

abundance: NA
d_gene: TRBD1
j_gene: TRBJ2-1
v_gene: TRBV5-1
CDR3nt: TGCGCCAGCAGCGATGGACAGGCAGTCTCCTATGAGCAGTTCTTC
CDR3aa: CASSDGQAVSYEQFF

abundance: NA
d_gene: NA
j_gene: TRBJ1-3
v_gene: TRBV10-3
CDR3nt: TGTGCCATCGTAGAGGGCACGGGAAACACCATATATTTT
CDR3aa: CAIVEGTGNTIYF

abundance: NA
d_gene: TRBD2
j_gene: TRBJ2-3
v_gene: TRBV27
CDR3nt: TGTGCCAGCAGTTTCCTGACTAGCGTTTCCTCTAGCACAGATACGCAGTATTTT
CDR3aa: CASSFLTSVSSSTDTQYF

abundance: NA
d_gene: TRBD1
j_gene: TRBJ1-2
v_gene: TRBV7-2
CDR3nt: TGTGCCAGCAGCTTAGTTCAGGGGGCAACGGGCGGCTACACCTTC
CDR3aa: CASSLVQGATGGYTF

abundance: NA
d_gene: TRBD2
j_gene: TRBJ2-7
v_gene: TRBV11-3
CDR3nt: TGTGCCAGCAGCCAGCGGGGATACTACGAGCAGTACTTC
CDR3aa: CASSQRGYYEQYF

abundance: NA
d_gene: NA
j_gene: TRBJ2-1
v_gene: TRBV27
CDR3nt: TGTGCCAGCAGTCCACAGTACCCCTCCTACAATGAGCAGTTCTTC
CDR3aa: CASSPQYPSYNEQFF

abundance: NA
d_gene: NA
j_gene: TRBJ1-2
v_gene: TRBV6-1
CDR3nt: TGTGCCAGCAGTGTGACAGCCTCTAACTATGGCTACACCTTC
CDR3aa: CASSVTASNYGYTF

abundance: NA
d_gene: NA
j_gene: TRBJ2-3
v_gene: TRBV5-4
CDR3nt: TGTGCCAGCAGCTTGGGAGGAGGAGTATTATGGAAGACAGATACGCAGTATTTT
CDR3aa: CASSLGGGVLWKTDTQYF

abundance: once
d_gene: NA
j_gene: TRBJ1-5
v_gene: TRBV19
CDR3nt: TGTGCCAGTAGTATCCGGCAGGCGAATCAGCCCCAGCATTTT
CDR3aa: CASSIRQANQPQHF

abundance: NA
d_gene: NA
j_gene: TRBJ1-2
v_gene: TRBV2
CDR3nt: TGTGCCAGCAGTAGAAGCCCTTATGGCTACACCTTC
CDR3aa: CASSRSPYGYTF

abundance: NA
d_gene: TRBD2
j_gene: TRBJ2-3
v_gene: TRBV6-5
CDR3nt: TGTGCCAGCAGTTCCCGCCCGGGACTAGGCACAGATACGCAGTATTTT
CDR3aa: CASSSRPGLGTDTQYF

abundance: NA
d_gene: TRBD1
j_gene: TRBJ2-7
v_gene: TRBV19
CDR3nt: TGTGCCAGTAGTGCGGGACAGGGGAGTTACGAGCAGTACTTC
CDR3aa: CASSAGQGSYEQYF

abundance: NA
d_gene: NA
j_gene: TRBJ2-5
v_gene: TRBV28
CDR3nt: TGTGCCAGCAGCAACCGGGACATGGGGGAGACCCAGTACTTC
CDR3aa: CASSNRDMGETQYF

abundance: NA
d_gene: NA
j_gene: TRBJ1-2
v_gene: TRBV14
CDR3nt: TGTGCCAGCAGCCAAGTTACAGGCGGGAGAGAGGGCTACACCTTC
CDR3aa: CASSQVTGGREGYTF

abundance: once
d_gene: TRBD2
j_gene: TRBJ2-5
v_gene: TRBV7-3
CDR3nt: TGTGCCAGCAGCTTAGGGGTTGGCGGGGGGGATATAGAGACCCAGTACTTC
CDR3aa: CASSLGVGGGDIETQYF

abundance: NA
d_gene: NA
j_gene: TRBJ2-1
v_gene: TRBV5-1
CDR3nt: TGCGCCAGCAGCTTGAGAGAATACAATGAGCAGTTCTTC
CDR3aa: CASSLREYNEQFF

abundance: once
d_gene: TRBD2
j_gene: TRBJ2-2
v_gene: TRBV5-1
CDR3nt: TGCGCCAGCAGCTTGGAAGGACTAGCGGTCACCGGGGAGCTGTTTTTT
CDR3aa: CASSLEGLAVTGELFF

abundance: once
d_gene: NA
j_gene: TRBJ2-7
v_gene: TRBV19
CDR3nt: TGTGCCACCGGACCCGGGACACACTACGAGCAGTACTTC
CDR3aa: CATGPGTHYEQYF

abundance: NA
d_gene: NA
j_gene: TRBJ1-1
v_gene: TRBV6-1
CDR3nt: TGTGCCAGCAGTACACAGGGCGTCCTCAACACTGAAGCTTTCTTT
CDR3aa: CASSTQGVLNTEAFF

abundance: once
d_gene: NA
j_gene: TRBJ1-3
v_gene: TRBV9
CDR3nt: TGTGCCAGCAGCGTAGACAGCTCTGGAAACACCATATATTTT
CDR3aa: CASSVDSSGNTIYF

abundance: NA
d_gene: TRBD2
j_gene: TRBJ2-1
v_gene: TRBV5-1
CDR3nt: TGCGCCAGCAGCAATAGCGGGGGGTACAATGAGCAGTTCTTC
CDR3aa: CASSNSGGYNEQFF

abundance: NA
d_gene: NA
j_gene: TRBJ1-2
v_gene: TRBV19
CDR3nt: TGTGCCAGTAGTATGGCGGGGACCCATGGCTACACCTTC
CDR3aa: CASSMAGTHGYTF

abundance: NA
d_gene: TRBD1
j_gene: TRBJ2-3
v_gene: TRBV13
CDR3nt: TGTGCCAGCAGCCTCCGACAGGGGGCCACAGATACGCAGTATTTT
CDR3aa: CASSLRQGATDTQYF

abundance: NA
d_gene: NA
j_gene: TRBJ1-2
v_gene: TRBV19
CDR3nt: TGTGCCAGTAGTATTAGCAGGGGACACTATGGCTACACCTTC
CDR3aa: CASSISRGHYGYTF

abundance: NA
d_gene: NA
j_gene: TRBJ2-7
v_gene: TRBV10-3
CDR3nt: TGTGCCATCAGTGTAGGAGGGTTGGCCTACGAGCAGTACTTC
CDR3aa: CAISVGGLAYEQYF

abundance: NA
d_gene: NA
j_gene: TRBJ1-1
v_gene: TRBV20-1
CDR3nt: TGCAGTGCTAGGGGCTCCACTGAAGCTTTCTTT
CDR3aa: CSARGSTEAFF

abundance: NA
d_gene: NA
j_gene: TRBJ1-1
v_gene: TRBV29-1
CDR3nt: TGCAGCGTTGGTGGTAAGGAGATTCTGGGCACTGAAGCTTTCTTT
CDR3aa: CSVGGKEILGTEAFF

abundance: NA
d_gene: TRBD1
j_gene: TRBJ1-2
v_gene: TRBV6-6
CDR3nt: TGTGCCAGCAGTACCGGGACAGTATATGGCTACACCTTC
CDR3aa: CASSTGTVYGYTF

abundance: NA
d_gene: NA
j_gene: TRBJ2-5
v_gene: TRBV9
CDR3nt: TGTGCCAGCAGCTGGTCGGGGGGCGACCAAGAGACCCAGTACTTC
CDR3aa: CASSWSGGDQETQYF

abundance: NA
d_gene: TRBD2
j_gene: TRBJ2-3
v_gene: TRBV27
CDR3nt: TGTGCCAGCAGTTTAGATCGTCCGGGACTAGCGGACACAGATACGCAGTATTTT
CDR3aa: CASSLDRPGLADTDTQYF

abundance: NA
d_gene: TRBD1
j_gene: TRBJ2-7
v_gene: TRBV11-3
CDR3nt: TGTGCCAGCAGCTTGTTACAGGGGTCAAATGAGCAGTACTTC
CDR3aa: CASSLLQGSNEQYF

abundance: NA
d_gene: TRBD1
j_gene: TRBJ2-7
v_gene: TRBV4-1
CDR3nt: TGCGCCAGCAGCTTACGACAGGGCCGTGACTCGTACTACGAGCAGTACTTC
CDR3aa: CASSLRQGRDSYYEQYF

abundance: NA
d_gene: NA
j_gene: TRBJ2-1
v_gene: TRBV9
CDR3nt: TGTGCCAGCAGCGTAGCTACGGGAGTTGATGAGCAGTTCTTC
CDR3aa: CASSVATGVDEQFF

abundance: NA
d_gene: NA
j_gene: TRBJ2-1
v_gene: TRBV6-1
CDR3nt: TGTGCCAGCAGTGAATTCTCGCGGTTCTTC
CDR3aa: CASSEFSRFF

abundance: NA
d_gene: TRBD1
j_gene: TRBJ1-2
v_gene: TRBV19
CDR3nt: TGTGCCAGTAGTTCTAAGACAGGGAGTGGCTATGGCTACACCTTC
CDR3aa: CASSSKTGSGYGYTF

abundance: NA
d_gene: NA
j_gene: TRBJ1-2
v_gene: TRBV2
CDR3nt: TGTGCCAGCATTTTGACAGGAGATGGCTACACCTTC
CDR3aa: CASILTGDGYTF